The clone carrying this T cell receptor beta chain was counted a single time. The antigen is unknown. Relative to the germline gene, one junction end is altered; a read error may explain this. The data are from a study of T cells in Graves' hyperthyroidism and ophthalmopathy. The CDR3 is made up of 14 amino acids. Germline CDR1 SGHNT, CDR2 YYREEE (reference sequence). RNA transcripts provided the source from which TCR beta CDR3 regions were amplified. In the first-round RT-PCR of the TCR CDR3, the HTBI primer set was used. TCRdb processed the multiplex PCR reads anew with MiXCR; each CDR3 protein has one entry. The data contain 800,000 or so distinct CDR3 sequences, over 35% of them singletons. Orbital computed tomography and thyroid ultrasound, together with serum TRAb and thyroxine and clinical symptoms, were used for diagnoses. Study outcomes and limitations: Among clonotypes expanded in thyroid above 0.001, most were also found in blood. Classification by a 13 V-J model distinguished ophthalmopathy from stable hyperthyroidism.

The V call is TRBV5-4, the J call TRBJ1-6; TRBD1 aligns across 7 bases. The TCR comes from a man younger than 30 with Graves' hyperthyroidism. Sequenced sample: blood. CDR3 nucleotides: TGTGCCAGCAGCTTGGGGGACAGCAATTCACCCCTCTACTTT. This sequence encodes CASSLGDSNSPLYF.